Shown below are 19 T cell receptor beta chains from a single sample sequenced in a study of T cell repertoires in cytomegalovirus infection (dated by TCRdb to the late 2010s). The sample's treatment or condition label is to be understood as: in vitro stimulation with specific CMV peptide epitopes to enrich CMV-specific T cells. These receptors are not linked to any known antigen. This sample was sequenced with an Illumina HiSeq 1500. TCRdb reran the public reads through fastp at Q25 and MiXCR, keeping productive beta chains. CDR3 protein sequences are deduplicated, and each keeps its most common genes and DNA. Within this sample are more than 65,000 distinct CDR3 sequences, with more than 40% of them counted one time only. The ten largest clones capture about 92% of the sample. The specimen was CD8+ T cells from cultured PBMCs, collected from culture after CMV antigen stimulation. These receptors all come from a human donor in good health (CMV status not recorded). Some clones in this sample may be carry-over from other donors' samples.

This clonotype was seen more than once but under ten times. This sequence joins TRBV19 and TRBJ2-1, with TRBD2 matching over 10 bases. Germline V CDR1 and CDR2: LNHDA, SQIVND (reference sequence). The V and J ends lost 7 bases and 2 bases, in that order; junction bases with no gene match: 8. CDR3 length: 16 residues. The CDR3 is CASTWGSGGAYNEQFF. CDR3 in DNA: TGTGCCAGTACGTGGGGCAGCGGGGGGGCCTACAATGAGCAGTTCTTC.

A few counts support this clonotype. The V call is TRBV29-1, the J call TRBJ2-7; the D gene is possibly TRBD1 (5 bases). CDR1 and CDR2 from the germline V gene are SQVTM and ANQGSEA. This CDR3 has 10 amino acids. Trimming pared 4 bases from V and 6 bases from J, leaving 7 bases between. The CDR3 region is CSVGTGEQYF. In nucleotides, the CDR3 is TGCAGCGTTGGTACAGGCGAGCAGTACTTC.

The genes are TRBV29-1 and TRBJ1-2; D is perhaps TRBD1 (5 bases). The CDR3 sequence is 12 residues long. Trimming removed 1 base from V and 4 bases from J, with 7 bases in between. Germline CDR1 and CDR2: SQVTM and ANQGSEA. CDR3 amino acids: CSVEGGSYGYTF. For the CDR3, the DNA is TGCAGCGTTGAAGGGGGGTCCTATGGCTACACCTTC. The full variable domain, in which reference TRBV29-1 and TRBJ1-2 provide the parts outside the CDR3, is SAVISQKPSRDICQRGTSLTIQCQVDSQVTMMFWYRQQPGQSLTLIATANQGSEATYESGFVIDKFPISRPNLTFSTLTVSNMSPEDSSIYLCSVEGGSYGYTFGSGTRLTVV.

This clonotype was found a few times. V is TRBV7-9 and J is TRBJ2-5, with 8 bases fitting TRBD1. Germline values: CDR1 SEHNR, CDR2 FQNEAQ (reference sequence). V lost 3 bases, J lost 5 bases, and 8 bases stayed unmatched. CDR3 length: 15 amino acids. The CDR3: CASSFKPGGAETQYF. The CDR3 nucleotides read TGTGCCAGCAGCTTTAAGCCAGGGGGCGCGGAGACCCAGTACTTC.

The chain has TRBV6-5 and TRBJ2-7, with D hard to call. V was clipped by 0 bases and J by 5 bases, with 14 bases between them. CDR1 is MNHEY and CDR2 is SVGAGI in the germline V gene. The CDR3 length is 15 residues. The CDR3 DNA reads as TGTGCCAGCAGTTACTCGAATGGGGTCGTCGACGAGCAGTACTTC. Translated: CASSYSNGVVDEQYF.

This chain links TRBV28 with TRBJ2-6; D unresolved. This CDR3 has 16 residues. Trimming left V 3 bases short and J 2 bases short, with 11 bases between. Germline assignment: CDR1 MDHEN and CDR2 SYDVKM. The CDR3 loop reads CASSLAVAAGANVLTF. CDR3 DNA: TGTGCCAGCAGTTTGGCCGTGGCGGCTGGGGCCAACGTCCTGACTTTC.

There are a few counts of this clonotype. The chain couples TRBV9 to TRBJ2-7; TRBD1 agrees at 10 bases. Germline V CDR1 and CDR2: SGDLS, YYNGEE. After removal of 0 bases from V and 7 bases from J, the junction contained 4 bases not matched to a gene. This CDR3 is 14 amino acids long. The CDR3 loop is CASSVGQGAGEQYF. The CDR3 bases are TGTGCCAGCAGCGTAGGACAGGGGGCTGGAGAGCAGTACTTC.

J is TRBJ1-5 and V is TRBV12-3 or TRBV12-4; D is uncertain. The V end lost 2 bases, the J end lost 4 bases, and 15 bases lay between the germline ends. This CDR3 has 16 amino acids. The CDR3 bases are TGTGCCAGCAGTTTACGGCGACAAGGGTCGAATCAGCCCCAGCATTTT. This gives the protein CASSLRRQGSNQPQHF.

The V call is TRBV6-6, the J call TRBJ2-2; D is unresolved. The CDR3 spans 12 residues. V was shortened by 10 bases and J by 6 bases, with 12 bases between the two germline ends. Looked up from germline, CDR1 is MNHNY and CDR2 is SVGAGI (reference sequence). CDR3 DNA sequence: TGTGCCAACACCACCTCGGCCGGGGAGCTGTTTTTT. Translation: CANTTSAGELFF.

The J gene is TRBJ2-3, the V gene TRBV3-1; 8 positions match TRBD1. There are 15 residues in the CDR3. The germline gives CDR1 LGHDT, CDR2 YNNKEL (reference sequence). V lost 2 bases to trimming and J lost 4 bases; unmatched junction nucleotides: 5. The CDR3 loop reads CASSQLQQGADTQYF. The CDR3 DNA follows: TGTGCCAGCAGCCAACTCCAACAGGGGGCAGATACGCAGTATTTT.

This sequence joins TRBV6-1 and TRBJ1-2, with TRBD1 matching 8 bases. Looked up from germline, CDR1 is MNHNS and CDR2 is SASEGT. V shed 5 bases and J 2 bases; nucleotides not matched to a gene: 10. This CDR3 region has 16 residues. CDR3 protein: CASSLLQGGANYGYTF. CDR3 in DNA: TGTGCCAGCAGTCTACTACAGGGGGGGGCAAACTATGGCTACACCTTC.

This clonotype has just a few counts. The rearrangement links TRBV25-1 to TRBJ2-1; 11 nucleotides line up with TRBD1. The germline CDR1 and CDR2 sequences are MGHDK and SYGVNS. The V segment lost 5 bases and the J segment 6 bases; nucleotides outside the gene matches: 9. The CDR3 loop spans 16 amino acids. The CDR3 nucleotides are TGTGCCAGCAGTTCCCGGGACAGGGGGGTTGGCAATGAGCAGTTCTTC. It is translated as CASSSRDRGVGNEQFF.

The chain employs TRBV27 and TRBJ1-5; 8 bases line up with TRBD1. V dropped 7 bases and J dropped 1; count of bases not matched to a gene: 3. In germline, CDR1 is MNHEY, CDR2 SMNVEV (reference sequence). This CDR3 spans 14 amino acids. DNA of the CDR3: TGTGCCAGCAATAGACAGGGGAGCAATCAGCCCCAGCATTTT. This translates into CASNRQGSNQPQHF.

The chain couples TRBV27 to TRBJ1-1, with a weak D call TRBD1 (6 bases). Germline V gives CDR1 MNHEY, CDR2 SMNVEV (reference sequence). The length of the CDR3 is 14 residues. V shed 3 bases and J shed 6 bases, with 14 bases lying between them. The DNA of the CDR3 is TGTGCCAGCAGTTTCAGGGGAACAAGGGCTGAAGCTTTCTTT. Amino acid sequence: CASSFRGTRAEAFF.

A few counts support this clonotype. The chain links TRBV27 to TRBJ1-2; 12 nucleotides align to TRBD1. Trimming took 4 bases from V and 4 from J; bases not matched to a gene: 10. The CDR3 has 17 amino acids. CDR1 and CDR2 (germline): MNHEY, SMNVEV (reference sequence). CDR3 DNA: TGTGCCAGCAGTTCCTACGGGACAGGGGGCGTCGGCTATGGCTACACCTTC. Its protein is CASSSYGTGGVGYGYTF.

Concerning this clonotype: The germline gene is not matched at one end of the junction; a read error may be the cause. This chain connects TRBV7-6 to TRBJ1-6; D might be TRBD1 (5 bases). This CDR3 has 18 amino acids. The germline CDR1 and CDR2 sequences are SGHVS and FNYEAQ. The CDR3 loop reads CASSARREGNRMGSPLHF. The CDR3 nucleotides are TGTGCTAGCAGCGCCCGTAGAGAGGGGAACAGGATGGGGTCACCCCTCCACTTT.

The gene calls are TRBV14 and TRBJ1-4; tentatively, D is TRBD1 (6 bases). V was pared by 4 bases and J by 3 bases, with 15 bases between. Per the germline V gene, CDR1 is SGHDN and CDR2 is FVKESK. The CDR3 covers 16 residues. The CDR3 nucleotides are TGTGCCAGCAGCCCAAGGGGGACAAAGTCTAATGAAAAACTGTTTTTT. The encoded protein is CASSPRGTKSNEKLFF. Full variable domain (outside the CDR3, taken from reference TRBV14 and TRBJ1-4): EAGVTQFPSHSVIEKGQTVTLRCDPISGHDNLYWYRRVMGKEIKFLLHFVKESKQDESGMPNNRFLAERTGGTYSTLKVQPAELEDSGVYFCASSPRGTKSNEKLFFGSGTQLSVL.

In this sample, this clonotype turned up a few times. The V call is TRBV12-3 or TRBV12-4, the J call TRBJ2-7; weak D call: TRBD1 (5 bases). Trimming pared 0 bases from V and 0 bases from J, leaving 15 bases between. The CDR3 runs to 17 residues. The CDR3 reads CASSLAFGRASSYEQYF. In nucleotides, the CDR3 is TGTGCCAGCAGTTTAGCGTTCGGCAGGGCATCCTCCTACGAGCAGTACTTC.

In this sample, this clonotype turned up many times. The chain employs TRBV7-8 and TRBJ2-1; D remains ambiguous. The V and J ends lost 6 bases and 2 bases respectively, with 17 bases between them. The CDR3 runs 16 residues. Germline loops: CDR1 SGHVS, CDR2 FQNEAQ. The CDR3, as DNA: TGTGCCAGCAGTCCCATCCTTGGAGAAACCTACAATGAGCAGTTCTTC. It codes for CASSPILGETYNEQFF.